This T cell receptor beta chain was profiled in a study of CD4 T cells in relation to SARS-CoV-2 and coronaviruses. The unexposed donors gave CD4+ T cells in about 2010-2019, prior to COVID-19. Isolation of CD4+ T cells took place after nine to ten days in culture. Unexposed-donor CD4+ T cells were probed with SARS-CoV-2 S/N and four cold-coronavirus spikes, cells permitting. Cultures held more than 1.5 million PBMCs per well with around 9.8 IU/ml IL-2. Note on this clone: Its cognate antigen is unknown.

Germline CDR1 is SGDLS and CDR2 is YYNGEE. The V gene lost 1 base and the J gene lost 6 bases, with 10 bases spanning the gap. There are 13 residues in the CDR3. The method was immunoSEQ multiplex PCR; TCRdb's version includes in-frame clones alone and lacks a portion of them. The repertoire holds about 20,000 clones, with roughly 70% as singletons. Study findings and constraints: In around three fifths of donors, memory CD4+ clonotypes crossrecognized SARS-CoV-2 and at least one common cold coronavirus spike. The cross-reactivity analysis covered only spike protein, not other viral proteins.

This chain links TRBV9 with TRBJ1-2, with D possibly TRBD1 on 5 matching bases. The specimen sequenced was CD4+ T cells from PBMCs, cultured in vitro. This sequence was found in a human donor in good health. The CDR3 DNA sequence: TGTGCCAGCAGCGTATCCAGGGCGGATGGCTACACCTTC. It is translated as CASSVSRADGYTF. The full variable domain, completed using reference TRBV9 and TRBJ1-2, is DSGVTQTPKHLITATGQRVTLRCSPRSGDLSVYWYQQSLDQGLQFLIQYYNGEERAKGNILERFSAQQFPDLHSELNLSSLELGDSALYFCASSVSRADGYTFGSGTRLTVV.